The entry that follows covers one T cell receptor beta chain sequence. The antigen remains undetermined. Random hexamers were used to reverse transcribe an amount of roughly 0.5 to 1 ug RNA. Amplification of the TCR beta CDR3 was carried out by immunoSEQ multiplex PCR, which spanned a total of 54 Vbeta and 13 Jbeta segments. Each CDR3 protein gets one entry after TCRdb re-called the immunoSEQ multiplex PCR reads with MiXCR. The table includes under 150,000 distinct CDR3 sequences, 90% to 95% detected once. There are 12 residues in the CDR3. The germline V gene encodes CDR1 KGHSH and CDR2 LQKENI. V gave up 2 bases and J gave up 5 bases, with 3 bases separating them. These data belong to a study of CD8 T cells in Susac syndrome. Study conclusions and caveats: The study admitted that it had a relatively small number of individuals in its TCR sequencing and HLA analysis.

The receptor's source is a human donor with multiple sclerosis. V gene TRBV18 combines with J gene TRBJ1-4; the D is unclear. Specimen: CD4+ T cells from PBMCs. CDR3 sequence (DNA): TGTGCCAGCTCACCAAACAATGAAAAACTGTTTTTT. It yields the protein CASSPNNEKLFF. Combining the CDR3 with reference TRBV18 and TRBJ1-4 gives the whole variable domain NAGVMQNPRHLVRRRGQEARLRCSPMKGHSHVYWYRQLPEEGLKFMVYLQKENIIDESGMPKERFSAEFPKEGPSILRIQQVVRGDSAAYFCASSPNNEKLFFGSGTQLSVL.